Many counts were recorded for the clone carrying this T cell receptor (beta chain). The data derive from a study of CD8+CD57+ T cells in acquired aplastic anemia. Patients picked for sequencing had shown CD8+CD57+ cell expansion detected by flow cytometry. Trimming stripped 5 bases from V and 2 bases from J, with 6 bases between. CDR3 length: 11 residues. CDR1 and CDR2 (germline): SQVTM, ANQGSEA. Profiling of TCR beta VDJ combinations and CDR3 sequences used genomic DNA as template. TCRdb redid the calling of the reads with MiXCR, one entry per CDR3 protein. The sample consists of about 120,000 distinct CDR3 sequences, about 50% of them appearing once.

This receptor was identified in a human donor with aplastic anemia. Input material: sorted CD4+, CD8+, or CD8+CD57+ T cells (not recorded which) from PBMCs. The chain joins TRBV29-1 to TRBJ1-1; D not certain. CDR3 residues: CSVPTNTEAFF. For the CDR3, the DNA is TGCAGCGTTCCCACTAACACTGAAGCTTTCTTT.